The present TCR beta chain was sequenced within a study of metastatic and nonmetastatic thyroid tumors. None of the patients had undergone any treatment ahead of thyroid surgery. There are 15 residues in the CDR3. Germline CDR1 is WNHNN and CDR2 is SYGVQD (reference sequence). J lost 7 bases, V lost 3 bases, and 5 bases had no gene match. This clone has a handful of counts. TCRdb reanalyzed the PCR reads via MiXCR. The sample has tens of thousands of clones; roughly a sixth are singletons. The receptor's source is a male donor with papillary thyroid cancer or a benign thyroid nodule (not recorded which). Some clones in this sample may be carry-over from other donors' samples. The V gene is TRBV10-1, the J gene TRBJ2-3; 12 nucleotides line up with TRBD2. The sequencing input was blood. The CDR3 is CASSELAGGLYTQYF. The CDR3 nucleotides read TGCGCCAGCAGTGAACTAGCGGGAGGCCTATATACGCAGTATTTT.